The text below deals with one T cell receptor beta chain. This entry comes from a study of blood T cell repertoires in COVID-19. Across the study: The study drew acute and convalescent COVID-19 samples from the United States, Italy and Spain.

The protocol was immunoSEQ multiplex PCR, while the TCRdb copy is restricted to in-frame clones and leaves out a portion. The sample records under 300,000 clones, around 88% being singletons. CDR1 SGHDT and CDR2 YYEEEE come from the germline V gene. Trimming took 2 bases from V and 8 from J; bases not matched to a gene: 9. This CDR3 has 14 residues. J is TRBJ1-2 and V is TRBV5-6; TRBD1 agrees at 7 bases. The TCR comes from a woman between 65 and 79 years old with COVID-19, enrolled during active disease. The specimen was peripheral blood. The CDR3 coding sequence is TGTGCCAGCAGCTTTGGCCTGACAGGGAGGGGCTACACCTTC. Its protein product is CASSFGLTGRGYTF. Using reference TRBV5-6 and TRBJ1-2 for the parts outside the CDR3, the full variable domain is DAGVTQSPTHLIKTRGQQVTLRCSPKSGHDTVSWYQQALGQGPQFIFQYYEEEERQRGNFPDRFSGHQFPNYSSELNVNALLLGDSALYLCASSFGLTGRGYTFGSGTRLTVV.